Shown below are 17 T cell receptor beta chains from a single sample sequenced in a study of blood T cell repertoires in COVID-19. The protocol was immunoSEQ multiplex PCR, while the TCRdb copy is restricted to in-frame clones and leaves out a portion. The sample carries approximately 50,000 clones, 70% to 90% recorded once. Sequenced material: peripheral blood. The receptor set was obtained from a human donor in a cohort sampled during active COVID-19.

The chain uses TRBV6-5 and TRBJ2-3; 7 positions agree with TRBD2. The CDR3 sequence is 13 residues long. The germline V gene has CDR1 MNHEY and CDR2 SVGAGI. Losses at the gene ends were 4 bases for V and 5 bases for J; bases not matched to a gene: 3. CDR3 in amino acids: CASSLGGIDTQYF. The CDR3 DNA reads TGTGCCAGCAGTTTGGGGGGGATAGATACGCAGTATTTT.

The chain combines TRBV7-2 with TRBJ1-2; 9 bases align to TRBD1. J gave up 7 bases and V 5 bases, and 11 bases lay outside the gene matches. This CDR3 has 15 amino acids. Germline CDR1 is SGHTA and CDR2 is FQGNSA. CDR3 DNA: TGTGCCAGCAGCCCAGGGACAGGGTCGTTATCTGGCTACACCTTC. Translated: CASSPGTGSLSGYTF.

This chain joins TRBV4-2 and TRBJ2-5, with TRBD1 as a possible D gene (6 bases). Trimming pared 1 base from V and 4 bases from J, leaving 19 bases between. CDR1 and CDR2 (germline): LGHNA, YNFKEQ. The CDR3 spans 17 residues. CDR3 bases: TGTGCCAGCAGCCAAGGGGAAATAGCCCGAGGGGGAGAGACCCAGTACTTC. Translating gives CASSQGEIARGGETQYF.

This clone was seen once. CDR3 amino acids: CASSVGQGALSDGYTF. For the CDR3, the DNA is TGTGCCAGCAGCGTAGGGCAGGGGGCGTTATCGGATGGCTACACCTTC. The chain links TRBV9 to TRBJ1-2, with 8 positions matching TRBD1. With 0 bases clipped from V and 6 bases from J, the junction kept 10 bases outside the gene matches. Germline loops: CDR1 SGDLS, CDR2 YYNGEE. The CDR3 is 16 residues long.

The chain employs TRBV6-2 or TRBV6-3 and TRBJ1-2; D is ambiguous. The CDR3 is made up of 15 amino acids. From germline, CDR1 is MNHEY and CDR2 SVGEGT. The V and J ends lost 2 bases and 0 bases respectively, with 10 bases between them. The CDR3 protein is CASSYTYRANYGYTF. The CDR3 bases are TGTGCCAGCAGTTACACTTACCGCGCTAACTATGGCTACACCTTC.

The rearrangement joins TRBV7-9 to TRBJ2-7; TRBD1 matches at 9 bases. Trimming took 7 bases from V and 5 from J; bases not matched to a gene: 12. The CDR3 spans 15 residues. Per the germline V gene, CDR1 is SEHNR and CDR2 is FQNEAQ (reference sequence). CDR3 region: CASIPGRDRDHEQYF. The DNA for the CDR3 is TGTGCCAGCATCCCAGGCCGGGACAGGGACCACGAGCAGTACTTC.

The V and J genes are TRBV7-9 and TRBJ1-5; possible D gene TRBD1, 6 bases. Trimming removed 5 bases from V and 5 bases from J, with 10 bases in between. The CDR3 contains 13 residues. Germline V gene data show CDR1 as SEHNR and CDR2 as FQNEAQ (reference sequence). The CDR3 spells CASSAGGDQPQHF. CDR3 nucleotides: TGTGCCAGCAGCGCTGGGGGCGATCAGCCCCAGCATTTT. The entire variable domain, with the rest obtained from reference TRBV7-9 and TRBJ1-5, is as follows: DTGVSQNPRHKITKRGQNVTFRCDPISEHNRLYWYRQTLGQGPEFLTYFQNEAQLEKSRLLSDRFSAERPKGSFSTLEIQRTEQGDSAMYLCASSAGGDQPQHFGDGTRLSIL.

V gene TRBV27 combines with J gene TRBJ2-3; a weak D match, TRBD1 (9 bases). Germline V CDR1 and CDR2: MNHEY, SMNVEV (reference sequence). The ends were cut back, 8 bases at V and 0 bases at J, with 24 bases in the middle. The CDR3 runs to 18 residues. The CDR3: CASGQGLGSGTSTDTQYF. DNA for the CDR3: TGTGCCAGCGGACAGGGGTTGGGTAGCGGGACTAGCACAGATACGCAGTATTTT.

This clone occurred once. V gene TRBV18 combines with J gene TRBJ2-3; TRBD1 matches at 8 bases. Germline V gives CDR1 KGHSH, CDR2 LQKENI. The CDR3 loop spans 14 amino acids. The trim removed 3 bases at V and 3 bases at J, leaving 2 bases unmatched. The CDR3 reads CASSPQGATDTQYF. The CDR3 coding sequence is TGTGCCAGCTCACCCCAGGGGGCGACAGATACGCAGTATTTT.

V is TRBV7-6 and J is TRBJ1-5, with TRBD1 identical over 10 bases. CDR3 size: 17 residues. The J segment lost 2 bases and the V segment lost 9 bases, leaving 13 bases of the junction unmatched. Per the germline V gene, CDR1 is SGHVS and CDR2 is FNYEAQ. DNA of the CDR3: TGTGCCAGGACCCCGGGACAGGGGTCTTTTGGCAATCAGCCCCAGCATTTT. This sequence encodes CARTPGQGSFGNQPQHF. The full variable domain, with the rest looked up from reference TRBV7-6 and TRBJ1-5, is GAGVSQSPRYKVTKRGQDVALRCDPISGHVSLYWYRQALGQGPEFLTYFNYEAQQDKSGLPNDRFSAERPEGSISTLTIQRTEQRDSAMYRCARTPGQGSFGNQPQHFGDGTRLSIL.

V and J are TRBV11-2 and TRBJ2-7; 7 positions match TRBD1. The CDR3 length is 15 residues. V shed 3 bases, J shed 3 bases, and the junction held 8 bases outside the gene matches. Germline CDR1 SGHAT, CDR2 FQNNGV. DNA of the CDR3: TGTGCCAGCAGCTTCCGACGACAGGGCTTCTACGAGCAGTACTTC. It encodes CASSFRRQGFYEQYF. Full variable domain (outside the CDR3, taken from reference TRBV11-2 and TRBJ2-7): EAGVAQSPRYKIIEKRQSVAFWCNPISGHATLYWYQQILGQGPKLLIQFQNNGVVDDSQLPKDRFSAERLKGVDSTLKIQPAKLEDSAVYLCASSFRRQGFYEQYFGPGTRLTVT.

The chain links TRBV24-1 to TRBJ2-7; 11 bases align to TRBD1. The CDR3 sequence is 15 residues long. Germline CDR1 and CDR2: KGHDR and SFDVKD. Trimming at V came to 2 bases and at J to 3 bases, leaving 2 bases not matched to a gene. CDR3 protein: CATSDSGTGGYEQYF. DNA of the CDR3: TGTGCCACCAGTGATTCCGGGACAGGGGGCTACGAGCAGTACTTC.

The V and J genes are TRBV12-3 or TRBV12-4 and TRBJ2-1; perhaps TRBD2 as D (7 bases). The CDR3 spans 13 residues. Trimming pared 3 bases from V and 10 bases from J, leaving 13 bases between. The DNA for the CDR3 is TGTGCCAGCAGTTTCTCTGGGGGGGGCGAGCAGTTCTTC. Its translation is CASSFSGGGEQFF.

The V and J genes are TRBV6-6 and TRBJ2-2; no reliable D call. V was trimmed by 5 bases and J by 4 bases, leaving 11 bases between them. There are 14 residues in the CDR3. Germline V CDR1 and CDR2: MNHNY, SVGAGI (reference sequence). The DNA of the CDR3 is TGTGCCAGCAGTCCTGCTGGAGCCACCGGGGAGCTGTTTTTT. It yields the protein CASSPAGATGELFF.

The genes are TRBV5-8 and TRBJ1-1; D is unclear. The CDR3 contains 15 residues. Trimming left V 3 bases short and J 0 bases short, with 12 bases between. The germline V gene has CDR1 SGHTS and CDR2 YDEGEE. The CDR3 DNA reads TGTGCCAGCAGCTCTGGTGAGGGAGTGAACACTGAAGCTTTCTTT. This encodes CASSSGEGVNTEAFF. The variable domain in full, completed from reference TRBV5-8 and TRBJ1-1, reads EAGVTQSPTHLIKTRGQQATLRCSPISGHTSVYWYQQALGLGLQFLLWYDEGEERNRGNFPPRFSGRQFPNYSSELNVNALELEDSALYLCASSSGEGVNTEAFFGQGTRLTVV.

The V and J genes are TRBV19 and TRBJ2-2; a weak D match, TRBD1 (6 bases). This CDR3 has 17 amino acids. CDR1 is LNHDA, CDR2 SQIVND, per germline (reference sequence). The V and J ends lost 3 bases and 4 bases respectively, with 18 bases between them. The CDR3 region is CASSMAPGRGSTGELFF. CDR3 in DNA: TGTGCCAGTAGTATGGCCCCGGGCAGGGGATCCACCGGGGAGCTGTTTTTT.

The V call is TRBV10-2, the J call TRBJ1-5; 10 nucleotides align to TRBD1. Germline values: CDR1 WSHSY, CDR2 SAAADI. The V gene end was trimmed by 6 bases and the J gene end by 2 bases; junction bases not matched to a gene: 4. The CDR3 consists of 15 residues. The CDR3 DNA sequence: TGCGCCAGCAGAATTGGGACAGGGGGCAATCAGCCCCAGCATTTT. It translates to CASRIGTGGNQPQHF.